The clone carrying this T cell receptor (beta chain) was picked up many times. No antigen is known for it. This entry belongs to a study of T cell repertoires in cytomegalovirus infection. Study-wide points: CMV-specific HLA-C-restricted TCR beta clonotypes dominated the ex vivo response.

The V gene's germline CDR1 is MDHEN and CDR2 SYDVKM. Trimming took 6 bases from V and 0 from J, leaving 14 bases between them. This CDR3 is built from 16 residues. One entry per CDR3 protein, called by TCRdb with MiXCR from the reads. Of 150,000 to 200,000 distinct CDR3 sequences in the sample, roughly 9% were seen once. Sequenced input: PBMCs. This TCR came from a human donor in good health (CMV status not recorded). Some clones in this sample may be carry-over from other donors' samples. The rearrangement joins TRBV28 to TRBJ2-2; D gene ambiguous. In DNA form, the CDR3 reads TGTGCCAGCAGCCCCGCCCTGGAAACGAACACCGGGGAGCTGTTTTTT. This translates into CASSPALETNTGELFF.